Below, 30 T cell receptor beta chains from the same sample are listed, as sequenced in a study of blood T cell repertoires in COVID-19. The assay was immunoSEQ multiplex PCR, and TCRdb's table has in-frame clones only and misses some. The repertoire holds 150,000 to 200,000 clones, with 70% to 90% as singletons. Specimen: peripheral blood. The receptors were sampled from a woman aged 70-85 years with acute or convalescent COVID-19.

The chain is built from TRBV6-1 and TRBJ1-5, with 7 bases matching TRBD1. The CDR3 has 15 residues. V lost 2 bases, J lost 5 bases, and 6 bases stayed unmatched. Germline CDR1 MNHNS, CDR2 SASEGT. For the CDR3, the DNA is TGTGCCAGCAGTGAAAACCGGGACAGATATCAGCCCCAGCATTTT. Protein product: CASSENRDRYQPQHF.

The chain uses TRBV19 and TRBJ1-5; 7 bases are a match to TRBD1. V lost 5 bases, J lost 2 bases, and 3 bases stayed unmatched. Germline-derived CDR1 and CDR2 are LNHDA and SQIVND (reference sequence). The CDR3 runs to 14 residues. CDR3 protein: CASSLTGGNQPQHF. The DNA for the CDR3 is TGTGCCAGTAGTCTCACAGGGGGCAATCAGCCCCAGCATTTT.

The chain has TRBV27 and TRBJ1-2; 7 bases align to TRBD1. The CDR3 has 16 amino acids. The trim removed 0 bases at V and 3 bases at J, leaving 7 bases unmatched. CDR1 and CDR2 from the germline V gene are MNHEY and SMNVEV (reference sequence). This chain's CDR3 is CASSLSYRGNYYGYTF. The CDR3 region has the DNA TGTGCCAGCAGTTTATCTTACAGGGGAAACTACTATGGCTACACCTTC.

This clone has a single count. This chain links TRBV5-6 with TRBJ1-1, with D uncertain. Trimming took 0 bases from V and 11 from J, leaving 14 bases between them. CDR1 and CDR2 from the germline V gene are SGHDT and YYEEEE. The CDR3 sequence is 13 residues long. The CDR3 is CASSLGRARLAFF. CDR3 DNA sequence: TGTGCCAGCAGCTTGGGGAGGGCTCGTCTGGCTTTCTTT.

The chain recombines TRBV27 with TRBJ2-7; TRBD2 might be the D (6 bases). With 5 bases removed from V and 0 bases from J, the gap between germline ends came to 14 bases. CDR1 is MNHEY, CDR2 SMNVEV, per germline (reference sequence). The CDR3 consists of 15 residues. CDR3: CASSRVGGGSYEQYF. The CDR3 bases are TGTGCCAGCAGTAGGGTCGGGGGAGGCTCCTACGAGCAGTACTTC.

CDR3 in DNA: TGTGCCACCAGCAGCCAGCTTACTAGCGGGGGCCACAATGAGCAGTTCTTC. Translated, it gives CATSSQLTSGGHNEQFF. The chain has TRBV15 and TRBJ2-1; 11 positions agree with TRBD2. Germline CDR1 LNHNV, CDR2 YYDKDF (reference sequence). This CDR3 has 17 residues. Losses at the gene ends were 3 bases for V and 5 bases for J; bases not matched to a gene: 9.

In the case of this clone: At one end, the junction sequence differs from germline, possibly due to a read error. CDR3 protein: CASSYSKGGAGVVNEQFF. The CDR3 nucleotides are TGTGCCAGCAGCTACTCGAAGGGGGGCGCGGGAGTTGTTAATGAGCAGTTCTTC. The chain links TRBV6-2 or TRBV6-3 to TRBJ2-1; tentatively, D is TRBD2 (7 bases). This CDR3 is built from 18 residues. From germline, CDR1 is MNHEY and CDR2 SVGEGT.

The V gene is TRBV19, the J gene TRBJ1-2; no firm D call. The CDR3 has 14 residues. Trimming stripped 4 bases from V and 1 base from J, with 10 bases between. Germline V gene lookup returns CDR1 LNHDA and CDR2 SQIVND (reference sequence). The CDR3 DNA sequence: TGTGCCAGTAGTACCTCGCTCAGTAACTATGGCTACACCTTC. Encoded protein: CASSTSLSNYGYTF.

The chain recombines TRBV29-1 with TRBJ2-5, with D perhaps TRBD2 (7 bases). The CDR3 contains 12 residues. V was shortened by 2 bases and J by 4 bases, with 8 bases between the two germline ends. The germline gives CDR1 SQVTM, CDR2 ANQGSEA. The CDR3 sequence is CSVERGGETQYF. Written as DNA, the CDR3 is TGCAGCGTTGAAAGGGGGGGAGAGACCCAGTACTTC.

This clone appeared a single time. This rearrangement joins TRBV4-3 to TRBJ2-7; the match to TRBD2 covers 9 bases. Germline V CDR1 and CDR2: LGHNA, YSLEER. V lost 0 bases, J lost 2 bases, and 11 bases stayed unmatched. This CDR3 is built from 18 residues. CDR3 DNA: TGCGCCAGCAGCCAAGATTGGGCTAGCGGGGAGGGGGCCTACGAGCAGTACTTC. Translating gives CASSQDWASGEGAYEQYF.

The chain combines TRBV5-4 with TRBJ2-3; a weak D match, TRBD2 (5 bases). The V end lost 10 bases, the J end lost 4 bases, and 22 bases lay between the germline ends. The germline V gene has CDR1 SGHNT and CDR2 YYREEE (reference sequence). There are 15 residues in the CDR3. CDR3: CACRKLAEGADTQYF. DNA for the CDR3: TGTGCCTGCCGGAAGCTAGCCGAGGGAGCAGATACGCAGTATTTT. The full variable domain, rest sourced from reference TRBV5-4 and TRBJ2-3, is ETGVTQSPTHLIKTRGQQVTLRCSSQSGHNTVSWYQQALGQGPQFIFQYYREEENGRGNFPPRFSGLQFPNYSSELNVNALELDDSALYLCACRKLAEGADTQYFGPGTRLTVL.

The gene calls are TRBV10-3 and TRBJ1-2, with D uncertain. The CDR3 runs to 13 residues. Germline CDR1 is ENHRY and CDR2 is SYGVKD. V dropped 5 bases and J dropped 7 bases, with 14 bases sitting between them. The CDR3 loop is CAISSVPGGGYTF. In DNA, the CDR3 is TGTGCCATCAGTAGTGTCCCGGGTGGTGGCTACACCTTC.

The chain couples TRBV6-5 to TRBJ1-2; D remains unclear. The germline V gene encodes CDR1 MNHEY and CDR2 SVGAGI. The CDR3 has 15 residues. Trimming took 3 bases from V and 4 from J, leaving 15 bases between them. The CDR3 loop reads CASSYSAAAGYGYTF. The CDR3 nucleotides are TGTGCCAGCAGTTATTCGGCCGCGGCGGGCTATGGCTACACCTTC.

J is TRBJ1-5 and V is TRBV10-2, with 9 bases lining up with TRBD1. CDR1 and CDR2 (germline): WSHSY, SAAADI. The CDR3 sequence is 15 residues long. V gave up 7 bases and J gave up 3 bases; unmatched junction bases: 7. This CDR3 reads CASKARQGDNQPQHF. CDR3 in DNA: TGCGCCAGCAAGGCCCGACAGGGGGACAATCAGCCCCAGCATTTT.

This rearrangement joins TRBV27 to TRBJ2-2; 12 bases agree with TRBD2. The CDR3 loop spans 19 amino acids. After removal of 3 bases from V and 1 base from J, the junction contained 9 bases not matched to a gene. CDR1 and CDR2 from the germline V gene are MNHEY and SMNVEV (reference sequence). In nucleotides, the CDR3 is TGTGCCAGCAGTTTGCGCCAACTAGCGGGGGGCCTGAACACCGGGGAGCTGTTTTTT. Translation gives CASSLRQLAGGLNTGELFF.

This clone was seen a single time. The chain recombines TRBV29-1 with TRBJ1-1; 7 positions match TRBD1. Unmatched junction bases numbered 10, after V lost 5 bases and J lost 1 base. This CDR3 comprises 15 residues. Per germline, CDR1 SQVTM and CDR2 ANQGSEA. Written as DNA, the CDR3 is TGCAGCGTTCGCGAGGCAGGGGGTAAGAACACTGAAGCTTTCTTT. This translates into CSVREAGGKNTEAFF. The variable domain in full, with the rest retrieved from reference TRBV29-1 and TRBJ1-1, is SAVISQKPSRDICQRGTSLTIQCQVDSQVTMMFWYRQQPGQSLTLIATANQGSEATYESGFVIDKFPISRPNLTFSTLTVSNMSPEDSSIYLCSVREAGGKNTEAFFGQGTRLTVV.

This clone was detected a few times. The V gene is TRBV21-1, the J gene TRBJ1-6; the table's D call of TRBD1 was not tested on the DNA. TRBV21-1 is a documented pseudogene. The CDR3 spans 19 residues. Written as DNA, the CDR3 is TGTGCCAGCAGCCTACGTCCCGGGACAGGGGTCTCCTATAATTCACCCCTCCACTTT. It yields the protein CASSLRPGTGVSYNSPLHF.

The CDR3 DNA follows: TGTGCCAGCTCACCACCGGGGCCGGCGGGCAATCAGCCCCAGCATTTT. Translated: CASSPPGPAGNQPQHF. The chain has TRBV18 and TRBJ1-5; a weak D match, TRBD1 (5 bases). Germline loops: CDR1 KGHSH, CDR2 LQKENI. Trimming cost V 0 bases and J 2 bases, with 11 bases left between them. This CDR3 spans 16 amino acids.

This chain links TRBV6-6 with TRBJ1-4; possible D gene TRBD1, 5 bases. The V end lost 6 bases, the J end lost 7 bases, and 12 bases lay between the germline ends. This CDR3 spans 13 amino acids. Germline V lookup: CDR1 MNHNY, CDR2 SVGAGI (reference sequence). The CDR3 loop reads CASSLGRGEKLFF. CDR3 nucleotides: TGTGCCAGCAGCTTGGGAAGGGGTGAAAAACTGTTTTTT.

The chain couples TRBV11-2 to TRBJ2-1; the match to TRBD1 covers 8 bases. This CDR3 is built from 15 residues. CDR1 SGHAT and CDR2 FQNNGV come from the germline V gene. V was clipped by 4 bases and J by 6 bases; unmatched bases: 8. Written as DNA, the CDR3 is TGTGCCAGCAGCTCCGGGACAGGACTTCTCAATGAGCAGTTCTTC. Residues: CASSSGTGLLNEQFF.

This sequence joins TRBV11-2 and TRBJ2-3; no clear D. Trimming removed 4 bases at V and 9 bases at J, with 17 bases between. This CDR3 has 14 residues. The germline V gene has CDR1 SGHAT and CDR2 FQNNGV. The CDR3 sequence: CASSSSGRRQTQYF. In DNA, the CDR3 is TGTGCCAGCAGCTCCTCTGGCCGCCGTCAGACGCAGTATTTT.

V usage is TRBV9 and J usage is TRBJ1-4; 10 bases are a match to TRBD1. Trimming cost V 3 bases and J 8 bases; bases outside gene matches: 7. Germline V gene sequence: CDR1 SGDLS, CDR2 YYNGEE. The CDR3 runs to 15 residues. The CDR3 DNA sequence: TGTGCCAGCAGCGCGTCGGGACAGGGGCGAGAAAAACTGTTTTTT. Translating gives CASSASGQGREKLFF. The full variable domain, its missing parts supplied by reference TRBV9 and TRBJ1-4, is DSGVTQTPKHLITATGQRVTLRCSPRSGDLSVYWYQQSLDQGLQFLIQYYNGEERAKGNILERFSAQQFPDLHSELNLSSLELGDSALYFCASSASGQGREKLFFGSGTQLSVL.

This rearrangement joins TRBV7-9 to TRBJ2-7, with 8 bases aligning to TRBD1. The CDR3 runs to 11 residues. J gave up 1 base and V 11 bases, and 1 base lay outside the gene matches. Germline CDR1 is SEHNR and CDR2 is FQNEAQ (reference sequence). The CDR3 DNA follows: TGTGCCCGGGACAGGTCCTACGAGCAGTACTTC. The encoded protein is CARDRSYEQYF.

The V and J genes are TRBV5-8 and TRBJ1-2, with TRBD1 matching 7 bases. CDR3 size: 12 residues. Germline-derived CDR1 and CDR2 are SGHTS and YDEGEE. Trimming cost V 7 bases and J 4 bases; bases outside gene matches: 4. The CDR3 loop reads CASRDRAYGYTF. The DNA for the CDR3 is TGTGCCAGCCGAGACAGGGCCTATGGCTACACCTTC.

The chain has TRBV19 and TRBJ2-1, with TRBD1 identical over 12 bases. V trimming: 6 bases; J trimming: 6 bases; junction bases outside the gene matches: 3. Germline assignment: CDR1 LNHDA and CDR2 SQIVND (reference sequence). This CDR3 is 14 amino acids long. CDR3 protein: CASRGQGAFNEQFF. In DNA, the CDR3 is TGTGCCAGTAGGGGACAGGGGGCTTTCAATGAGCAGTTCTTC.

The rearrangement joins TRBV5-1 to TRBJ1-6; TRBD1 agrees at 8 bases. The CDR3 loop spans 16 amino acids. Per germline, CDR1 SGHRS and CDR2 YFSETQ. V shed 2 bases, J shed 7 bases, and the junction held 8 bases outside the gene matches. CDR3 DNA sequence: TGCGCCAGCAGCTTAGGACTCAGGGGGCGGAATTCACCCCTCCACTTT. Amino acid sequence: CASSLGLRGRNSPLHF.

The V call is TRBV6-5, the J call TRBJ1-5, with 7 bases lining up with TRBD1. CDR3 size: 13 residues. The germline gives CDR1 MNHEY, CDR2 SVGAGI. V lost 6 bases, J lost 5 bases, and 4 bases stayed unmatched. The CDR3 DNA reads TGTGCCAGCAGGCCAACAGGGGATCAGCCCCAGCATTTT. Amino acid sequence: CASRPTGDQPQHF.

The chain uses TRBV5-1 and TRBJ1-4; 7 bases are shared with TRBD1. With 5 bases clipped from V and 1 base from J, the junction kept 5 bases outside the gene matches. The CDR3 is 15 amino acids. Germline assignment: CDR1 SGHRS and CDR2 YFSETQ. The CDR3 is CASSFTGVTNEKLFF. The CDR3 DNA sequence: TGCGCCAGCAGTTTCACAGGGGTAACTAATGAAAAACTGTTTTTT.

This clone was found a few times. The chain combines TRBV3-1 (or the pseudogene TRBV3-2) with TRBJ2-2; TRBD2 agrees at 7 bases. Losses at the gene ends were 3 bases for V and 6 bases for J; bases not matched to a gene: 13. The CDR3 totals 17 residues. CDR1 is LGHDT and CDR2 is YNNKEL in the germline V gene (reference sequence). The CDR3: CASSHPLRLAVPGELFF. The CDR3 DNA sequence: TGTGCCAGCAGCCATCCCCTTCGGCTAGCGGTTCCCGGGGAGCTGTTTTTT.

This chain joins TRBV21-1 and TRBJ2-7; TRBD1 reflects the table's D call only, with no check against the DNA. TRBV21-1 represents a pseudogene. This CDR3 has 16 residues. The CDR3 loop reads CASSKGQGYNSYEQYF. The CDR3 bases are TGTGCCAGCAGCAAAGGTCAGGGTTATAACTCCTACGAGCAGTACTTC.